This T cell receptor (beta chain) was found in a study of graft-versus-host responses after intestinal transplantation. Whole-study context: The transplants performed in recipients were multivisceral, liver-intestinal, or isolated intestinal. After anti-thymocyte globulin induction, recipients took tacrolimus and steroids for approximately three years.

Whole-study results and caveats: In recipient marrow, GvH clones were found, and some appeared first in ileum or blood.

Using immunoSEQ multiplex PCR, the repertoire was profiled, and TCRdb retains in-frame clones only, with some absent. The sample includes roughly 28,000 clones, about four fifths seen only once; the top ten take 0.55% to 0.8%. As for this clone: Its target is not known.

This TCR was recovered from a human donor who received an intestinal transplant. Sequencing was performed on unstimulated CD4+ T cells sorted from spleen or lymph node cells, taken before intestinal transplant.

The CDR3 nucleotides are TGTGCCAGCAGCTCACTCGGGGGTCCGGACTATGGCTACACCTTC. It codes for CASSSLGGPDYGYTF. The genes are TRBV7-2 and TRBJ1-2, with D maybe TRBD1 (5 bases). The CDR3 loop spans 15 amino acids. The germline V gene has CDR1 SGHTA and CDR2 FQGNSA. V was shortened by 4 bases and J by 3 bases, with 15 bases between the two germline ends.